Given below is one T cell receptor beta chain in context. What this receptor recognizes is not known. Base quality data are lacking; no much larger clone is found one base away. The sample carries other DNA sequences with the same CDR3. Trimming at the junction amounts to 0 bases on V and 10 bases on J, and the germline ends lie 7 bases apart. The CDR3 spans 13 residues, from the cysteine through the phenylalanine. Only the CDR3 part of the read is kept: 39 bases, read in frame from the first base. From the germline V gene (reference sequence), CDR1 is WNHNN and CDR2 is SYGVQD. This specimen belongs to a study of shared clonotypes between healthy human individuals (dated by TCRdb to the early 2020s). A note on the overall study: The cohort included three men and a couple of women between 18 and 49 years of age. For each donor, three plates each were used for CD4 naive and CD4 memory, two plates were used for CD8 naive, and one plate was used for CD8 memory. The study deeply sequenced blood TCR repertoires of five healthy adults to estimate repertoire size and the extent of clonotype sharing between individuals. Libraries were prepared and TCR repertoires were sequenced by different laboratories using diverse techniques, in order to increase sequencing depth and limit assay-specific biases. Between about 0.9 and 10 billion PBMCs per donor were obtained by leukapheresis.

The donors were healthy, HIV-negative adults with no recently reported acute infections or vaccinations. Only Caucasian adults living in Nashville, Tennessee, USA were represented among the donors. Magnetic negative selection was used to enrich CD4+ T cells, after which naive cells were positively selected on CD45RA and the negative fraction became the memory subset. After blood collection by leukapheresis, PBMCs were isolated using Ficoll-Histopaque density gradient centrifugation and then cryopreserved in the vapor phase of liquid nitrogen. Purity and quantity of every magnetically sorted T cell population were checked by analytical flow cytometry. Genomic DNA was isolated from each sorted fraction and quantified by UV absorbance on a Nanodrop 2000c. The investigation overall reported the following: Incomplete sequencing was indicated by rarefaction of sorted-subset datasets, despite the large sequencing depth. Larger estimated clonotype richness was generally found for naive subsets than for memory subsets. Because the study included a small number of donors, the genetic and exposure-history diversity represented was limited. Compared with non-shared clonotypes, the clonotypes found in all four sorted-subset donors had higher generation probabilities. Sampling was limited to blood, and TCR repertoires in tissue likely differ from TCR repertoires in blood. Sharing across a handful of donors was observed for about 5% of naive CD4, about 3.2% of naive CD8, 2% to 2.5% of memory CD4, and roughly 0.4% of memory CD8 clonotypes. Based on pairwise subsampling, the degree of clonotype sharing among donors was expected to be affected by sequencing depth.

TCR CDR3 regions were amplified from genomic DNA by multiplex PCR using the deep immunoSEQ assay. Genomic DNA extracted from each cell subset was distributed evenly over all wells of several immunoSEQ 96-well plates, and each plate served as one replicate. For sorted subsets, each replicate PCR was loaded with 200 ng genomic DNA, equivalent to some 27,000 T cell genomes. The purified libraries were quantified using a Qubit 3.0 fluorometer, sized with a Bioanalyzer 2100, and then quantified again using the KAPA Library Quantification kit. Every immunoSEQ 96-well plate was sequenced on a separate single-read 150-cycle Illumina NextSeq 550 flow cell. Processing in the source paper ran as follows. Because only junctional sequences without quality scores were contained in the immunoSEQ output, filtering matching that applied to full-length reads could not be performed. Sequences were annotated with PyIR, a Python wrapper for IgBLAST v1.9, and V/J genes and CDR3 were assigned using IMGT germline references. Any read was removed if the V/J assignment was weak (E-value above 1e-6), the CDR3 was missing, or the read contained stop codons, out-of-frame junctions, or ambiguous translated residues. A V3J clonotype was defined by an identical inferred V gene, J gene, and CDR3 amino acid sequence. To compute the percentage overlap between repertoires, the number of shared unique clonotypes was divided by the size of the smaller repertoire. RTK rarefaction, the Chao1 estimator, and Recon v2.1 estimates of unobserved clonotypes were used to assess repertoire richness. Generation probabilities were computed with OLGA for all TCRbeta clonotypes obtained by the gDNA method from several donors. Here the immuneACCESS table is served through TCRdb, limited to in-frame sequences with V and J called. Missing clones are a known gap in these copies; in checked studies unresolved V genes cover under half, and the rest lacks a known reason. V and J calls and clone size follow that table, whereas D and trimming were derived from the DNA. This sample holds about 980,000 clones; around three quarters were observed only once. The ten most abundant clones make up roughly 1.5% of the sample.

The rearranged chain carries TRBV10-1 and TRBJ1-6; the D gene is not confidently resolved. This clonotype was sampled from a man between 18 and 35 years old in good health. The sequenced sample was memory CD4+ T cells sorted from blood. Interpreted using the paper, the cell subset or site label stands for: CD45RA-negative fraction. The CDR3 is CASSESRESPLHF. The bases read TGCGCCAGCAGTGAGTCGAGGGAATCACCCCTCCACTTT.